One T cell receptor (beta chain) is described in this entry. Its antigen is not identified. V was pared by 7 bases and J by 1 base, with 16 bases between. Per germline, CDR1 MRHNA and CDR2 SNTAGT. The length of the CDR3 is 15 residues. These donors were members of the roughly 120-subject validation cohort, a group separate from the roughly 670-subject first cohort. The table came from immunoSEQ multiplex PCR; TCRdb's copy has only in-frame clones and leaves some out. The profile shows under 400,000 clones, 70% to 90% of them singletons. This record comes from a study of cytomegalovirus exposure and HLA in healthy donors. Study-wide results and caveats: Some public TCRs appeared in many individuals, while most sequences were rare. High sensitivity and specificity were reportedly achieved when the classifier diagnosed cytomegalovirus status.

The source is a man under 40 in good health and CMV-seronegative. The rearrangement uses TRBV6-4 and TRBJ1-2, with no clear D. The sequencing input was PBMCs. CDR3 sequence reads: CASNGWAPDNYGYTF. In DNA, the CDR3 is TGTGCCAGCAATGGATGGGCGCCGGATAACTATGGCTACACCTTC.